The rows below give T cell receptor beta chains drawn from one sample of a study of CD8 T cells in Susac syndrome. TCRdb fed the immunoSEQ multiplex PCR reads into MiXCR, producing one record per CDR3 protein. The sample has a few hundred thousand distinct CDR3 sequences, 93% seen once; the top ten hold about 0.07%. Sequenced sample: CD4+ T cells from PBMCs. The receptors here all came from a human donor with multiple sclerosis. Each CDR3 is given without its conserved first and last residue. Each record gives: V gene, CDR3 protein.

TRBV5-1 ASSAGTNSPLH
TRBV20-1 SAIGRGEQY
TRBV3-1 ASTALALEGSTGELF
TRBV7-9 ASSLRGSADTQY
TRBV20-1 SARGQVQETQY
TRBV2 ASSGLQNTGELF
TRBV5-1 ASSLVRTGGNQPQH
TRBV4-1 ASSQVGSRGGGDTQY
TRBV7-9 ASSLDFREMNTEAF
TRBV6-1 ASINSGTSGTGELF
TRBV7-9 ASSLGGWRLGFGTDTQY
TRBV10-2 ASSDQRGGRDTQY
TRBV30 AWSGVQGNYGYT
TRBV29-1 SVVGRGGMETQY
TRBV14 ASSRRTGISGTDTQY
TRBV4-1 ASSHDRGAIFTEAF
TRBV19 ASSTGLGQETQY
TRBV20-1 SANQGNQPQH
TRBV5-1 ASGALGQGNEQY
TRBV11-3 ASSSLEGQPQH
TRBV15 ATSRSGGIEAF
TRBV6-5 ASSYQGLLSYEQY
TRBV28 ASTGEEGLGEKLF
TRBV12-3/TRBV12-4 ASSQSDRGRGEKLF
TRBV20-1 SAVGRQNTEAF
TRBV7-6 ASSSSGGEGEQY
TRBV29-1 SVPTPSSYNEQF
TRBV12-3/TRBV12-4 ASSVAGAHNEQF
TRBV20-1 SARDGEYTQY
TRBV28 ASSLSGGRGQAF
TRBV27 ASSFLNADTQY
TRBV27 ASSSRDDPQPQH
TRBV29-1 SVEPSGRPTEAF
TRBV12-5 ASGANSGRAGETQY
TRBV30 AWRTGKGSPLH
TRBV13 ASSLYVRTSGRTGTDTQY
TRBV4-1 ASSQGLPGYGYT
TRBV29-1 SVEIQGRWDGYT
TRBV11-2 ASSRAGTDKGETQY
TRBV27 ASSLGWGYDEAF
TRBV29-1 SVSAGDRSYNEQF
TRBV7-2 ASSLQRTGEQY
TRBV11-2 ASRDLAGGPETQY
TRBV5-1 ASSARTGSEQF
TRBV6-7 ASRRPGTGISVGGYT
TRBV10-3 AITPRQGSSTGELF
TRBV28 ASSLVAFSQPQH
TRBV6-1 ASSEERGRAQPQH
TRBV30 AWSWETDSYEQY